Following are 26 T cell receptor beta chains from one sample sequenced in a study. Cells sorted as Tregs were CD4+, CD25+ and CD127-/low. TCRdb recomputed calls from the 5' RACE reads with MiXCR, one row per CDR3 protein. The sample records 35,000 to 50,000 distinct CDR3 sequences, 22% being singletons. What was sequenced was Tregs sorted from blood. All receptors come from a female donor with breast cancer.

This clonotype showed up many times. The chain recombines TRBV25-1 with TRBJ2-5; 10 nucleotides match TRBD2. Per the germline V gene, CDR1 is MGHDK and CDR2 is SYGVNS. CDR3 length: 16 residues. V trimming: 5 bases; J trimming: 1 base; junction bases outside the gene matches: 7. The CDR3 here is CASSRFSGRLQETQYF. CDR3 nucleotide sequence: TGTGCCAGCAGTAGATTTAGCGGGAGGCTCCAAGAGACCCAGTACTTC.

The J gene is TRBJ1-1, the V gene TRBV3-1; D gene unclear. The CDR3 is 14 residues long. Germline V gives CDR1 LGHDT, CDR2 YNNKEL (reference sequence). Trimming took off 0 bases at V and 6 bases at J, with 11 bases between the two ends. The CDR3 DNA is TGTGCCAGCAGCCAAGATAGAGGGATAGCTGAAGCTTTCTTT. It specifies CASSQDRGIAEAFF.

This clonotype was counted only a few times. The chain uses TRBV2 and TRBJ1-2, with D unresolved. This CDR3 comprises 11 residues. From germline, CDR1 is SNHLY and CDR2 FYNNEI. Deletions cut 8 bases from V and 7 bases from J, with 11 bases between. For the CDR3, the DNA is TGTGCCAGCCCGGGCAATACTGGCTACACCTTC. Amino acids: CASPGNTGYTF.

This clonotype was detected a few times. The rearrangement joins TRBV7-2 to TRBJ2-7; no definite D call. The CDR3 contains 16 residues. Between the trimmed V and J ends, which lost 5 bases and 2 bases, there was a span of 19 bases. Germline V CDR1 and CDR2: SGHTA, FQGNSA. CDR3 loop: CASSPYREDYPYEQYF. The CDR3 DNA reads as TGTGCCAGCAGCCCCTACCGTGAGGATTACCCCTACGAGCAGTACTTC.

This clonotype was recorded many times. The chain combines TRBV6-5 with TRBJ2-5; D is tentatively TRBD1 or TRBD2 (5 bases each). The CDR3 is 14 amino acids. The germline CDR1 and CDR2 sequences are MNHEY and SVGAGI. Trimming stripped 3 bases from V and 5 bases from J, with 13 bases between. This CDR3 is CASSYGAGEETQYF. As DNA, the CDR3 is TGTGCCAGCAGTTATGGGGCGGGTGAGGAGACCCAGTACTTC.

The table lists this clonotype with many counts. The V call is TRBV5-1, the J call TRBJ1-1; D gene unclear. CDR3 size: 13 residues. V lost 0 bases, J lost 6 bases, and 9 bases lay in between. Germline loops: CDR1 SGHRS, CDR2 YFSETQ. The CDR3 loop is CASSLEAPAEAFF. The DNA for the CDR3 is TGCGCCAGCAGCTTGGAAGCCCCAGCTGAAGCTTTCTTT. The variable domain in full, completed from reference TRBV5-1 and TRBJ1-1, reads KAGVTQTPRYLIKTRGQQVTLSCSPISGHRSVSWYQQTPGQGLQFLFEYFSETQRNKGNFPGRFSGRQFSNSRSEMNVSTLELGDSALYLCASSLEAPAEAFFGQGTRLTVV.

J is TRBJ2-7 and V is TRBV28; 8 bases align to TRBD1. The CDR3 runs 14 residues. Germline CDR1 is MDHEN and CDR2 is SYDVKM. V was clipped by 6 bases and J by 1 base; unmatched bases: 5. The CDR3 DNA reads as TGTGCCAGCAGGGGGGACAGGTCATCCTACGAGCAGTACTTC. Translating gives CASRGDRSSYEQYF.

This clonotype occurred many times. V usage is TRBV4-1 and J usage is TRBJ1-1, with D perhaps TRBD1 (5 bases). Germline V gene data show CDR1 as MGHRA and CDR2 as YSYEKL. V lost 3 bases to trimming and J lost 7 bases, with 15 bases between them. CDR3 length: 14 residues. In DNA, the CDR3 is TGCGCCAGCAGCCACCCCGCAGGGTCGGGTGAAGCTTTCTTT. This gives the protein CASSHPAGSGEAFF.

This clonotype was observed at least ten times. The chain has TRBV4-1 and TRBJ2-3; the D is unclear. Trimming pared 1 base from V and 0 bases from J, leaving 8 bases between. CDR3 length: 15 amino acids. Per germline, CDR1 MGHRA and CDR2 YSYEKL. CDR3 region: CASSQVKMSTDTQYF. Written as DNA, the CDR3 is TGCGCCAGCAGCCAAGTCAAAATGAGCACAGATACGCAGTATTTT.

This clonotype was counted ten times or more. V usage is TRBV6-6 and J usage is TRBJ1-5; no definite D call. Trimming stripped 0 bases from V and 2 bases from J, with 14 bases between. CDR3 length: 17 amino acids. Germline V gene data show CDR1 as MNHNY and CDR2 as SVGAGI (reference sequence). CDR3 loop: CASSYSPGLPGNQPQHF. The CDR3 region has the DNA TGTGCCAGCAGTTACTCCCCCGGGCTACCCGGCAATCAGCCCCAGCATTTT.

Only a few counts were recorded for this clonotype. This sequence joins TRBV4-3 and TRBJ1-6, with 11 bases aligning to TRBD1. The trim removed 2 bases at V and 10 bases at J, leaving 1 base unmatched. The CDR3 has 14 amino acids. CDR1 LGHNA and CDR2 YSLEER come from the germline V gene. CDR3 nucleotide sequence: TGCGCCAGCAGCCAATGGACAGGGGGCTCACCCCTCCACTTT. Protein: CASSQWTGGSPLHF.

This clonotype was recorded many times. The CDR3 nucleotides read TGCAGTGCTAGAGCCGAGGGGCGGGAAAGCACAGATACGCAGTATTTT. Translating gives CSARAEGRESTDTQYF. The chain uses TRBV20-1 and TRBJ2-3, with D possibly being TRBD2 (6 bases). This CDR3 is 16 amino acids long. V lost 1 base and J lost 0, with 14 bases in between. The germline gives CDR1 DFQATT, CDR2 SNEGSKA (reference sequence).

Turning to this clonotype: At one boundary the junction diverges from the germline segment, which might be a read error. This chain connects TRBV2 to TRBJ1-5, with D tentatively TRBD1 (5 bases). This CDR3 contains 16 residues. The germline V gene has CDR1 SNHLY and CDR2 FYNNEI. The CDR3 nucleotides read TGTGCCAACAGTCCCCCGGGTGCAGGGAGAGATCAGCCCCAGCATTTT. It translates to CANSPPGAGRDQPQHF.

This clonotype has a handful of counts. The chain is built from TRBV7-9 and TRBJ2-1, with 7 bases matching TRBD1. The CDR3 runs 15 residues. Germline values: CDR1 SEHNR, CDR2 FQNEAQ (reference sequence). V lost 4 bases to trimming and J lost 7 bases; unmatched junction nucleotides: 10. The CDR3 loop reads CASSSPADRANEQFF. CDR3 bases: TGTGCCAGCAGCTCCCCCGCCGACAGGGCAAATGAGCAGTTCTTC.

The chain recombines TRBV7-2 with TRBJ2-3; a possible D gene is TRBD2 (5 bases). The CDR3 is 15 residues long. V gave up 5 bases and J gave up 2 bases, with 14 bases separating them. Germline values: CDR1 SGHTA, CDR2 FQGNSA. CDR3 coding DNA: TGTGCCAGCAGCGCCGGGGTTTGGCACACAGATACGCAGTATTTT. Translated, it gives CASSAGVWHTDTQYF.

As regards this clonotype: Being one base from a much bigger clone, this may be a read error. V gene TRBV4-1 combines with J gene TRBJ2-3; D gene uncertain. CDR1 is MGHRA, CDR2 YSYEKL, per germline. The CDR3 totals 15 residues. Trimming pared 4 bases from V and 0 bases from J, leaving 11 bases between. This chain's CDR3 is CASSLVPKSTDTQYF. CDR3 bases: TGCGCCAGCAGCCTAGTACCTAAGAGCACAGATACGCAGTATTTT.

This clonotype has ten or more counts. The chain recombines TRBV6-5 with TRBJ1-5; 8 bases align to TRBD1. Germline V gene data show CDR1 as MNHEY and CDR2 as SVGAGI. The CDR3 has 15 amino acids. J was trimmed by 2 bases and V by 4 bases; bases with no gene match: 4. This CDR3 is CASSFDRGGNQPQHF. In nucleotides, the CDR3 is TGTGCCAGCAGTTTCGACAGGGGAGGCAATCAGCCCCAGCATTTT.

To note about this clonotype: This may arise from a read error, as a much more abundant clone is one base away. The rearrangement links TRBV7-8 to TRBJ1-1, with 9 bases fitting TRBD1. The CDR3 has 15 amino acids. The V gene's germline CDR1 is SGHVS and CDR2 FQNEAQ. Here the CDR3 reads CAGSGGTGIYPEAFF. In nucleotides, the CDR3 is TGTGCCGGCAGCGGCGGGACAGGGATCTACCCTGAAGCTTTCTTT.

This clonotype has a count of ten or more. The CDR3 sequence: CASSARGQGETEAFF. The CDR3 DNA sequence: TGTGCCAGCAGCGCCCGAGGACAGGGAGAAACTGAAGCTTTCTTT. The gene calls are TRBV9 and TRBJ1-1, with TRBD1 identical over 8 bases. Trimming cost V 3 bases and J 5 bases; bases outside gene matches: 9. Germline CDR1 is SGDLS and CDR2 is YYNGEE. The CDR3 length is 15 residues.

This clonotype was recorded at least ten times. The chain recombines TRBV28 with TRBJ2-1; D is unclear. CDR1 and CDR2 (germline): MDHEN, SYDVKM. The CDR3 is 14 amino acids. V gave up 7 bases and J gave up 1 base, with 11 bases separating them. This CDR3 is CASIMMGSYNEQFF. CDR3 bases: TGTGCCAGCATCATGATGGGGTCCTACAATGAGCAGTTCTTC.

About this clonotype: A much larger clone is a single base away; this may be a read error. The chain recombines TRBV5-1 with TRBJ1-1; D is unresolved. Germline CDR1 SGHRS, CDR2 YFSETQ. The CDR3 runs 15 residues. The CDR3 region has the DNA TGCGCCAGCGGCTTGGCGGGGTCTTTGAACACTGAAGCTTTCTTT. Translated: CASGLAGSLNTEAFF. Looking up the rest from reference TRBV5-1 and TRBJ1-1 gives the full variable domain: KAGVTQTPRYLIKTRGQQVTLSCSPISGHRSVSWYQQTPGQGLQFLFEYFSETQRNKGNFPGRFSGRQFSNSRSEMNVSTLELGDSALYLCASGLAGSLNTEAFFGQGTRLTVV.

The genes are TRBV6-1 and TRBJ2-7, with TRBD2 matching over 9 bases. V gave up 3 bases and J gave up 4 bases; unmatched junction bases: 7. The length of the CDR3 is 15 residues. CDR1 and CDR2 (germline): MNHNS, SASEGT. The CDR3 sequence is CASSERVAGAYEQYF. CDR3 sequence (DNA): TGTGCCAGCAGTGAGAGGGTAGCGGGAGCGTACGAGCAGTACTTC.

The chain is built from TRBV9 and TRBJ2-7; D perhaps matches TRBD2 (6 bases). Germline V lookup: CDR1 SGDLS, CDR2 YYNGEE. This CDR3 region has 14 residues. Trimming pared 0 bases from V and 7 bases from J, leaving 14 bases between. The CDR3 loop is CASSVALSGEEQYF. The CDR3 DNA reads TGTGCCAGCAGCGTAGCTCTTAGCGGAGAGGAGCAGTACTTC.

This clonotype came up many times. CDR3 sequence reads: CSATPGLAGETQYF. CDR3 sequence (DNA): TGCAGTGCTACCCCCGGACTAGCGGGGGAGACCCAGTACTTC. The V call is TRBV20-1, the J call TRBJ2-5; the match to TRBD2 covers 12 bases. Per the germline V gene, CDR1 is DFQATT and CDR2 is SNEGSKA (reference sequence). The CDR3 loop spans 14 amino acids. With 4 bases clipped from V and 5 bases from J, the junction kept 5 bases outside the gene matches.

This clonotype was picked up many times. The chain has TRBV21-1 and TRBJ1-1; the table's D call of TRBD1 was not tested on the DNA. TRBV21-1 is noted as a pseudogene. The CDR3 extends over 13 amino acids. CDR3 nucleotide sequence: TGTGCCAGCAGCACTACAGGGGGCGCGGAAGCTTTCTTT. Amino acid sequence: CASSTTGGAEAFF.

This sequence joins TRBV7-2 and TRBJ1-2; 11 bases line up with TRBD1. This CDR3 region has 15 residues. Trimming removed 3 bases from V and 4 bases from J; junction bases left unmatched: 4. The germline V gene has CDR1 SGHTA and CDR2 FQGNSA. CDR3 loop: CASSFWTGGSYGYTF. The CDR3 DNA reads as TGTGCCAGCAGCTTCTGGACAGGGGGCAGCTATGGCTACACCTTC.